This T cell receptor beta chain was identified during a study of T cell changes during pregnancy in multiple sclerosis. Measured with immunoSEQ multiplex PCR; TCRdb has only the in-frame clones, and not every one. The data show 40,000 or so clones, about 94% seen once. CDR1 is LGHNA, CDR2 YNFKEQ, per germline. Trimming at V came to 1 base and at J to 5 bases, leaving 8 bases not matched to a gene. This CDR3 has 16 amino acids. Source: CD8+ T cells from peripheral blood mononuclear cells, taken in the third trimester of pregnancy. The chain combines TRBV4-2 with TRBJ2-3, with 8 bases that match TRBD1. This receptor was identified in a female donor with multiple sclerosis, enrolled in a pregnancy study. This CDR3 reads CASSQVRTGIGDTQYF. The DNA of the CDR3 is TGTGCCAGCAGCCAAGTGAGGACAGGGATCGGAGATACGCAGTATTTT.